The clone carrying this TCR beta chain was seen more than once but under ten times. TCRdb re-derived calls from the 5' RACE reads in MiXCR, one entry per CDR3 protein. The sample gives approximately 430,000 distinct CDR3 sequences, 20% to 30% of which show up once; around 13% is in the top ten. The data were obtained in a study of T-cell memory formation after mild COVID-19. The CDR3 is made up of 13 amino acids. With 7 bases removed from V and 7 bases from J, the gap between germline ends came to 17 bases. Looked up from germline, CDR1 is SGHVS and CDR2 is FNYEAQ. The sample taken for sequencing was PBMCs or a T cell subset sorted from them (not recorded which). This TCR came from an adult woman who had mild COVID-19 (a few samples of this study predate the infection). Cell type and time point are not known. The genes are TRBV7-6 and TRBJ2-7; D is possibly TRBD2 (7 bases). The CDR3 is CASTWGGLKEQYF. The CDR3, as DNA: TGTGCCAGCACGTGGGGGGGCCTCAAAGAGCAGTACTTC.